Described below is a single T cell receptor beta chain sequence and its context. This record belongs to a study of blood T cell repertoires in COVID-19. Study overall: From T cells, B-cell-depleted T cells, or PBMCs came the material, which was cDNA or gDNA.

Data came from immunoSEQ multiplex PCR; TCRdb stores just in-frame clones and leaves some out. The repertoire holds 350,000 or so clones, with more than 85% as singletons. Germline V CDR1 and CDR2: SGHTA, FQGNSA. Trimming took off 1 base at V and 7 bases at J, with 11 bases between the two ends. The CDR3 has 14 residues. The sample consisted of PBMCs or T cells enriched from blood (not recorded which). This sequence originates from a woman aged 25 to 39 who had recovered from COVID-19. The rearrangement joins TRBV7-2 to TRBJ1-5; no definite D call. CDR3 DNA sequence: TGTGCCAGCAGCTTAGACGCGGGGAGCCAGCCCCAGCATTTT. This sequence encodes CASSLDAGSQPQHF.